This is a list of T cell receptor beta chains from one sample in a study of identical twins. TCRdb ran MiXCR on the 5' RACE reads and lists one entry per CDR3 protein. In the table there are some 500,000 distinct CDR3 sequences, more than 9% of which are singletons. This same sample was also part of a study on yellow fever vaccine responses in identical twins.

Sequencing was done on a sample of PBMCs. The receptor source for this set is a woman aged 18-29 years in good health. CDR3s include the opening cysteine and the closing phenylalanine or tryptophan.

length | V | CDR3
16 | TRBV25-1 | CASSESRTVSGNTIYF
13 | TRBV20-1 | CSAMDSHTETQYF
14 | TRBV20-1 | CSAEDRGYSYEQYF
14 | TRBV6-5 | CASSYGQPNYGYTF
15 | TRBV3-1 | CASSQRDRVYTEAFF
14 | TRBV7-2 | CASSPKVGTNEQFF
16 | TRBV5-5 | CASSPAWGTTSYEQYF
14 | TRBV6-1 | CASRDLLEPLEAFF
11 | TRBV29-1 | CSVITSGTGFF
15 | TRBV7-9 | CAGSLGGGVMTEAFF
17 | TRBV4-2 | CASSQDTSGGAVNEQYF
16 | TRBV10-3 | CAISESSAGRYNEQFF
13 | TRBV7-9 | CASSSAGPYGYTF
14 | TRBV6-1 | CASNLAGGPDEQYF
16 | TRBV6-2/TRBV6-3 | CASSTSSSGVSYEQYF
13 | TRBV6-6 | CASTQGGEETQYF
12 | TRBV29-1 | CSAGRENNEQFF
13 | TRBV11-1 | CASSLAGGDEQFF
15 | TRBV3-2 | CASSPFTDREDIQYF
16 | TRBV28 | CASSYPNRDGTETQYF
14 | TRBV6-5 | CASSYWTGAYEQYF
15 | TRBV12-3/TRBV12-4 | CASSPSGRENYGYTF
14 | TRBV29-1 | CSVTGETAGNTIYF
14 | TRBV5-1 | CASKATGSSYEQYF
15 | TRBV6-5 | CASSSLGPDNSPLHF
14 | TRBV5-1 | CASSLESHTDTQYF
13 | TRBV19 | CASSISPYNEQFF
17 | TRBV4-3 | CASSQDRASGLYNEQFF
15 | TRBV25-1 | CASSDAGGSSYEQYF
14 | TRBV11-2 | CASSRNVITGELFF
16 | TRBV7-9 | CASSRGLAGDVYEQYF
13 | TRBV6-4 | CATRGAGANVLTF
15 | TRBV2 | CASSEGGFSTDTQYF
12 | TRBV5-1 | CASSFRFGQQYF
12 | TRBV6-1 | CASTPSTYEQYF
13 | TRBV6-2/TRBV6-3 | CASGLGVNTEAFF
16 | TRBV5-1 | CASSKTPVKEYNEQFF
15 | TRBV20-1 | CSLKGGRRKQETQYF
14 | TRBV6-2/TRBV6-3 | CASSPGGGSGELFF
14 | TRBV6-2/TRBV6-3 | CASSYPTGAYGYTF
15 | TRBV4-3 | CASSQGGLATDEQFF
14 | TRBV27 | CASSPLQNTGELFF
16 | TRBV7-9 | CASSLDSGQGTNEQFF
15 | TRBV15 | CATSRSGRSGYEQYF
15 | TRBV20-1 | CSARAGASNTGELIF
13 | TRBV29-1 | CSVRGANSYEQYF
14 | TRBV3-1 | CASSQETNTYEQYF
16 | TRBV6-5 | CASSYSGGDSYNEQFF
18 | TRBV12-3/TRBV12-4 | CASSLVLRLAGAKETQYF
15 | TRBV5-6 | CASSLVAGGFHEQYF
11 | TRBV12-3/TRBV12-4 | CASSLDWEQYF
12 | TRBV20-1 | CSASTSAETQYF